This T cell receptor (beta chain) was identified during a study of cytomegalovirus exposure and HLA in healthy donors. Germline V CDR1 and CDR2: MNHNS, SASEGT. V dropped 8 bases and J dropped 0; count of bases not matched to a gene: 5. The CDR3 length is 15 residues. Data came from immunoSEQ multiplex PCR; TCRdb stores just in-frame clones and leaves some out. In the table there are some 220,000 clones, 85% to 95% of which are singletons. The sequence came from a woman aged 18 to 35 in good health and CMV-seronegative. The sample was PBMCs. The genes are TRBV6-1 and TRBJ1-3; TRBD1 matches at 9 bases. The CDR3 DNA sequence: TGTGCCAGCGGCTGGGACAGGGCCTCTGGAAACACCATATATTTT. This codes for CASGWDRASGNTIYF.